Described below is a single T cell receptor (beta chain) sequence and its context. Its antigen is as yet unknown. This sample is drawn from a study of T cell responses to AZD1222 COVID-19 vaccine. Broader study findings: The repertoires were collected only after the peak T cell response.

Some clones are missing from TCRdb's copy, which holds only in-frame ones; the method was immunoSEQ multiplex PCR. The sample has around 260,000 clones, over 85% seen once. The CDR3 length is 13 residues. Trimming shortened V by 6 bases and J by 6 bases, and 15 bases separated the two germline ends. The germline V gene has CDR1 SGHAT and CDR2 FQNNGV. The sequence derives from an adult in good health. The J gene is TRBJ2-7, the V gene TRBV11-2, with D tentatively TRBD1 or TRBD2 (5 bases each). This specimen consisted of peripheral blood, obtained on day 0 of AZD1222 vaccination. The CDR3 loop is CASRSGTPSEQYF. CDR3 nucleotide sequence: TGTGCCAGCAGGTCCGGGACCCCCTCCGAGCAGTACTTC. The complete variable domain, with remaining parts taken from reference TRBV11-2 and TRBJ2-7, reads EAGVAQSPRYKIIEKRQSVAFWCNPISGHATLYWYQQILGQGPKLLIQFQNNGVVDDSQLPKDRFSAERLKGVDSTLKIQPAKLEDSAVYLCASRSGTPSEQYFGPGTRLTVT.